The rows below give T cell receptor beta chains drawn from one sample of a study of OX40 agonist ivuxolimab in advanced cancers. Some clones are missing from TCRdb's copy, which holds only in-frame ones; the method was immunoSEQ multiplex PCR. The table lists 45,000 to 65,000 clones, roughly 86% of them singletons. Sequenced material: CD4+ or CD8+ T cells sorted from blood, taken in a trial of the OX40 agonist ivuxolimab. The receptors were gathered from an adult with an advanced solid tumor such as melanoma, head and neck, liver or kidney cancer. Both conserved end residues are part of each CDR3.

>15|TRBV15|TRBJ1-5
CATSSPEGAKEPQHF
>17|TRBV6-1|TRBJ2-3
CASSGRTSGDSTDTQYF
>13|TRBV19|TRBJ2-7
CASSAGLSYEQYF
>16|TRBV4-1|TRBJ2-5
CASSQYDSGVQETQYF
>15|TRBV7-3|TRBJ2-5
CASSLGVTVGETQYF
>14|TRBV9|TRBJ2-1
CASSEGVTYNEQFF
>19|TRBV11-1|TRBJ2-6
CASSLVGRQVFSGANVLTF
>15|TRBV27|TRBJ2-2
CASTRDRAHTGELFF
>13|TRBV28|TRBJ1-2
CASSFPLQGGYTF
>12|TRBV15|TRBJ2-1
CATSLGGIEQFF
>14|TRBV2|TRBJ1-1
CASSYVAGNTEAFF